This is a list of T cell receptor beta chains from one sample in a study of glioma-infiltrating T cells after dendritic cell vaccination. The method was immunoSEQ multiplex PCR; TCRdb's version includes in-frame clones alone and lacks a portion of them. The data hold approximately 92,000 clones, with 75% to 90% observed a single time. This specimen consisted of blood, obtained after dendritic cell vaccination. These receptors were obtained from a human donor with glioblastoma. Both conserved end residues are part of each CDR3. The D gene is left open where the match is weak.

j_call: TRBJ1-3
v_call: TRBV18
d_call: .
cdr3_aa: CASSPAGGNTIYF

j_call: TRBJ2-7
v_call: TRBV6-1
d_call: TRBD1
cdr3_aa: CASRTGVYEQYF

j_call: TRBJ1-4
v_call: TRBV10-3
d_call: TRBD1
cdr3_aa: CATSRDRGPEKLFF

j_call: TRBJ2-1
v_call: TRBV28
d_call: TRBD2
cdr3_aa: CASSLLGGRANEQFF

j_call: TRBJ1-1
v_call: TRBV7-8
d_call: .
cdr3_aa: CASSSPSGTEAFF

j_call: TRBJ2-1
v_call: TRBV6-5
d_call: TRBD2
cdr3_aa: CASSLRRGDANEQFF

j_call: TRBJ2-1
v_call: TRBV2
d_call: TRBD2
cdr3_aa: CASSVRTSGGLDPSYNEQFF

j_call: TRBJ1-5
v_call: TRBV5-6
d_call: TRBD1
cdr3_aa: CASSLERDRWNQPQHF

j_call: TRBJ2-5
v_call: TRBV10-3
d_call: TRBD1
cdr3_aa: CAVSGGFEETQYF

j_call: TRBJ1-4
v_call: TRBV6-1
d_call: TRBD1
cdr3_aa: CASSVDRVGNEKLFF

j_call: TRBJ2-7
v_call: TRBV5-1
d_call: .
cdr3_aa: CASSSTPLALSSYEQYF

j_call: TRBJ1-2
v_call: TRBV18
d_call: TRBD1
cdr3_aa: CASSPGQIIYGYTF

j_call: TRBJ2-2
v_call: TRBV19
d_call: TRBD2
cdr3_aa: CATKGTSGTIGELFF

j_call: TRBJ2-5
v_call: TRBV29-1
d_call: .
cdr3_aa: CSVEQGIRETQYF

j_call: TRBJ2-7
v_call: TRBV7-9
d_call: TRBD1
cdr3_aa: CASSVYSARDRVYEQYF

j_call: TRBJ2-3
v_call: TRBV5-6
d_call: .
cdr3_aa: CASSLAGPSTDTQYF

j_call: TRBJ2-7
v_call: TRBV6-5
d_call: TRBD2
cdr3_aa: CASSKRGTSLHEQYF

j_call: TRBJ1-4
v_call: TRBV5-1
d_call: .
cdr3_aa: CASSLVPPGEYNEKLFF

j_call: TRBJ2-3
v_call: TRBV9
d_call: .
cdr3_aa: CASSAWGRGYTDTQYF

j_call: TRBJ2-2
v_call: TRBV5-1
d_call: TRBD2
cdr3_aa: CASSLVRASGGHNTGELFF

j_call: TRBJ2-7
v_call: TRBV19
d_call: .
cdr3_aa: CASSIDYRALASRSEQYF

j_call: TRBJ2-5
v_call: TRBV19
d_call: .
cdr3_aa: CASSTTGASATQYF

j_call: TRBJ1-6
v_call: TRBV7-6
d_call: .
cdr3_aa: CASSLKGDRNSPLHF

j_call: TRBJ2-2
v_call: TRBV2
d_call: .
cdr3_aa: CASSHEGGRNTGELFF

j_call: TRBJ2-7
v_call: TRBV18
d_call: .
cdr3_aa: CASSRGEVPLEQYF

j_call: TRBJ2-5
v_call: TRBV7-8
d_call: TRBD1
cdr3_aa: CASTTGGSRETQYF

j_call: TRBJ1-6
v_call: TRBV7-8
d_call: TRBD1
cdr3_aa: CASSLARQGSSYNSPLHF

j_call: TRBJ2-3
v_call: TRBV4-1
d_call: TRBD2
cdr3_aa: CASSLGREGTQYF